This T cell receptor (beta chain) was found in a study of blood T cell repertoires in COVID-19. V lost 7 bases, J lost 0 bases, and 15 bases lay in between. Germline CDR1 is MDHEN and CDR2 is SYDVKM. The CDR3 is made up of 15 amino acids. Clones were read by immunoSEQ multiplex PCR, and TCRdb kept only the in-frame ones, dropping some. This repertoire shows approximately 180,000 clones, 85% to 90% found once; its top ten account for approximately 12%. The table lists this clone with a count of one. The V gene is TRBV28, the J gene TRBJ2-5; D may be TRBD2 (5 bases). The sequence was collected from a woman between 70 and 85 years old with COVID-19, enrolled during active disease. The sample was peripheral blood. The CDR3 reads CASTRVGRYQETQYF. For the CDR3, the DNA is TGTGCCAGCACCCGGGTAGGGAGATACCAAGAGACCCAGTACTTC.